This passage covers 19 T cell receptor beta chains from one sample sequenced in a study of response to subunit inactivated influenza vaccine. MiXCR, applied by TCRdb to the RT-PCR reads, yields one record per CDR3 protein. The data contain about 540,000 distinct CDR3 sequences, under 30% of them singletons. These data were also reused for a study on T cells expressing NK-cell markers. That study adds: The authors generated TCR beta cDNA through 5'RACE template switching with UMIs.

The sequencing used CD4+ T cells sorted from PBMCs, collected less than 13 days after vaccination. The receptors shown here come from a man over 45 who received an inactivated influenza vaccine.

This chain joins TRBV28 and TRBJ1-1; TRBD1 matches at 8 bases. CDR1 MDHEN and CDR2 SYDVKM come from the germline V gene. The trim removed 5 bases at V and 11 bases at J, leaving 4 bases unmatched. The CDR3 consists of 11 residues. CDR3 DNA sequence: TGTGCCAGCAGTCGACAGGGGATGGCTTTCTTT. Translation: CASSRQGMAFF.

The rearrangement joins TRBV7-9 to TRBJ2-5; 9 bases agree with TRBD1. The V gene's germline CDR1 is SEHNR and CDR2 FQNEAQ (reference sequence). Germline trimming cut 2 bases from V and 6 bases from J; bases unmatched to any gene: 7. This CDR3 is 15 amino acids long. The CDR3 loop reads CASSLPGQGIQTQYF. The CDR3 bases are TGTGCCAGCAGCTTACCGGGACAGGGTATTCAGACCCAGTACTTC.

The chain joins TRBV20-1 to TRBJ2-1; D might be TRBD1 (7 bases). V was trimmed by 3 bases and J by 2 bases, leaving 20 bases between them. CDR1 DFQATT and CDR2 SNEGSKA come from the germline V gene (reference sequence). The CDR3 runs to 17 residues. The CDR3 loop is CSARSDGGTVPYNEQFF. The CDR3 nucleotides read TGCAGTGCTAGGTCTGATGGCGGGACAGTGCCCTACAATGAGCAGTTCTTC.

Notes on this clonotype: At one boundary the junction diverges from the germline segment, which might be a read error. The J gene is TRBJ2-1, the V gene TRBV5-5, with 7 bases fitting TRBD1. This CDR3 spans 15 amino acids. The germline CDR1 and CDR2 sequences are SGHKS and YYEKEE (reference sequence). For the CDR3, the DNA is TGTGCCAGCAGATTGGGGTGGGACAGTTACAATGAGCAGTTCTTC. Encoded protein: CASRLGWDSYNEQFF.

This clonotype was observed at least ten times. The chain is built from TRBV20-1 and TRBJ2-5; 8 bases fit TRBD2. The J segment lost 7 bases and the V segment lost 5 bases, leaving 9 bases of the junction unmatched. In germline, CDR1 is DFQATT, CDR2 SNEGSKA (reference sequence). The CDR3 is 13 amino acids. The CDR3 here is CSAPTGGLMTQYF. The CDR3 DNA reads TGCAGTGCTCCAACGGGGGGGCTAATGACCCAGTACTTC.

This clonotype appeared a few times. The junction departs from germline at one end; a sequencing error may be responsible. This CDR3 reads CASSPGGLSYNEQFF. The CDR3 coding sequence is TGCGCCAGCAGCCCAGGGGGACTCTCCTACAATGAGCAGTTCTTC. The rearrangement joins TRBV11-3 to TRBJ2-1, with D perhaps TRBD1 (7 bases). The CDR3 is made up of 15 amino acids. Germline-derived CDR1 and CDR2 are SGHNT and YENEEA.

The gene calls are TRBV5-1 and TRBJ2-3; D is tentatively TRBD1 or TRBD2 (5 bases each). The CDR3 runs 14 residues. Between the trimmed V and J ends, which lost 2 bases and 3 bases, there was a span of 10 bases. CDR1 is SGHRS, CDR2 YFSETQ, per germline. The CDR3: CASSFGASTDTQYF. The CDR3 nucleotides read TGCGCCAGCAGCTTCGGGGCCTCTACAGATACGCAGTATTTT.

This clonotype was counted only a few times. The chain couples TRBV5-1 to TRBJ2-3; 12 bases align to TRBD2. Germline V gene sequence: CDR1 SGHRS, CDR2 YFSETQ. The CDR3 is 17 amino acids. With V trimmed by 4 bases and J by 2 bases, 8 bases remained unmatched. CDR3 DNA sequence: TGCGCCAGCAGCACTGGACTAGCGGGGTTTTTCACAGATACGCAGTATTTT. This codes for CASSTGLAGFFTDTQYF.

The CDR3 loop is CASSLRDRGNANTEAFF. DNA of the CDR3: TGTGCCAGCAGCTTAAGGGACAGGGGAAATGCGAACACTGAAGCTTTCTTT. This sequence joins TRBV7-9 and TRBJ1-1, with TRBD1 matching 10 bases. Germline CDR1 and CDR2: SEHNR and FQNEAQ (reference sequence). V gave up 2 bases and J gave up 1 base; unmatched junction bases: 7. The CDR3 spans 17 residues.

V is TRBV5-1 and J is TRBJ2-5, with D tentatively TRBD1 (5 bases). Per germline, CDR1 SGHRS and CDR2 YFSETQ. The CDR3 covers 13 residues. Trimming pared 4 bases from V and 3 bases from J, leaving 10 bases between. The CDR3 here is CASSPDRKETQYF. The CDR3 DNA is TGCGCCAGCAGCCCCGACAGAAAAGAGACCCAGTACTTC.

The chain combines TRBV3-1 with TRBJ2-5; D possibly corresponds to TRBD2 (6 bases). Trimming shortened V by 7 bases and J by 6 bases, and 21 bases separated the two germline ends. The CDR3 is 15 residues long. Germline assignment: CDR1 LGHDT and CDR2 YNNKEL (reference sequence). The CDR3 sequence: CASKRDGSMEKTQYF. CDR3 DNA: TGTGCCAGCAAACGAGACGGGAGCATGGAAAAGACCCAGTACTTC.

This clonotype showed up just a few times. The chain couples TRBV2 to TRBJ2-7; TRBD1 matches 8 bases. In germline, CDR1 is SNHLY, CDR2 FYNNEI. V shed 6 bases, J shed 2 bases, and the junction held 3 bases outside the gene matches. This CDR3 contains 13 residues. CDR3: CASSGQGTYEQYF. Here the CDR3 DNA reads TGTGCCAGCAGCGGACAGGGCACCTACGAGCAGTACTTC.

There are a few counts of this clonotype. This sequence joins TRBV2 and TRBJ2-1; a possible D gene is TRBD2 (6 bases). CDR1 is SNHLY and CDR2 is FYNNEI in the germline V gene. Trimming stripped 4 bases from V and 10 bases from J, with 17 bases between. CDR3 length equals 14 residues. The CDR3 sequence: CASSGTGSRREQFF. CDR3 bases: TGTGCCAGCAGTGGAACCGGGAGCCGGAGGGAGCAGTTCTTC.

The table lists this clonotype with a few counts. The genes are TRBV7-9 and TRBJ2-5; weak D call: TRBD1 (6 bases). The V end was cut by 5 bases, the J end by 5 bases, with 12 bases between. The germline V gene encodes CDR1 SEHNR and CDR2 FQNEAQ (reference sequence). This CDR3 has 13 residues. The CDR3 is CASSLGQWETQYF. The CDR3 nucleotides are TGTGCCAGCAGCCTCGGACAGTGGGAGACCCAGTACTTC.

V is TRBV9 and J is TRBJ1-1, with D possibly matching TRBD1 (6 bases). Germline V CDR1 and CDR2: SGDLS, YYNGEE. There are 14 residues in the CDR3. V lost 2 bases and J 4 bases, leaving 12 bases between the germline ends. CDR3 in amino acids: CASSVGGSGTEAFF. The DNA for the CDR3 is TGTGCCAGCAGCGTCGGGGGCTCAGGCACTGAAGCTTTCTTT.

The V and J genes are TRBV20-1 and TRBJ2-1; weak D call: TRBD2 (7 bases). Trimming took off 1 base at V and 8 bases at J, with 9 bases between the two ends. This CDR3 has 12 amino acids. Germline V gene data show CDR1 as DFQATT and CDR2 as SNEGSKA (reference sequence). CDR3 sequence: CSARAGGDEQFF. The CDR3 nucleotides are TGCAGTGCTAGAGCGGGGGGCGATGAGCAGTTCTTC.

V usage is TRBV5-6 and J usage is TRBJ1-1; 9 nucleotides line up with TRBD1. Per germline, CDR1 SGHDT and CDR2 YYEEEE. The CDR3 runs to 15 residues. The trim removed 0 bases at V and 5 bases at J, leaving 5 bases unmatched. The CDR3: CASSLVTGGLTEAFF. The CDR3 nucleotides read TGTGCCAGCAGCTTGGTAACAGGGGGCTTGACTGAAGCTTTCTTT.

The DNA for the CDR3 is TGTGCCAGCAGTTACTCGAACAGGGGGCCCTACAATGAGCAGTTCTTC. Protein sequence: CASSYSNRGPYNEQFF. The chain joins TRBV6-2 or TRBV6-3 to TRBJ2-1; 9 bases match TRBD1. Germline V gene lookup returns CDR1 MNHEY and CDR2 SVGEGT. The CDR3 sequence is 16 residues long. V lost 0 bases and J lost 2; bases outside the gene matches: 2.

This clonotype came up a few times. This chain uses TRBV9 with TRBJ2-1; D may be TRBD1 (6 bases). Trimming cost V 2 bases and J 5 bases, with 29 bases left between them. The CDR3 is made up of 20 amino acids. Per the germline V gene, CDR1 is SGDLS and CDR2 is YYNGEE. The CDR3 is CASSVHIRARTGSTNNEQFF. Here the CDR3 DNA reads TGTGCCAGCAGCGTTCATATCCGGGCCCGAACAGGGTCAACTAACAATGAGCAGTTCTTC. The full variable domain, in which reference TRBV9 and TRBJ2-1 provide the parts outside the CDR3, is DSGVTQTPKHLITATGQRVTLRCSPRSGDLSVYWYQQSLDQGLQFLIQYYNGEERAKGNILERFSAQQFPDLHSELNLSSLELGDSALYFCASSVHIRARTGSTNNEQFFGPGTRLTVL.